This T cell receptor beta chain was obtained from a study of a mutant IDH1 vaccine in newly diagnosed glioma. Whole-study context: Weeks 35 and 47 hosted visits V12 and V13, respectively.

Concerning this clone: Its antigen is unidentified.

V was shortened by 3 bases and J by 3 bases, with 3 bases between the two germline ends. The CDR3 length is 12 residues. Germline V gene data show CDR1 as MDHEN and CDR2 as SYDVKM. The protocol was immunoSEQ multiplex PCR, while the TCRdb copy is restricted to in-frame clones and leaves out a portion. The sample consists of about 54,000 clones, 80% to 85% of them appearing once. The time point was: week 47, end of study. Every vaccination contained 300 ug of the mutant IDH1 20-mer peptide and was paired with topical imiquimod. Patients carried new grade 3 or 4 IDH1-mutant astrocytomas lacking nuclear ATRX.

The sequencing here drew on PBMCs, taken from a glioma patient whose treatment included an IDH1 peptide vaccine. The chain has TRBV28 and TRBJ1-5; D gene uncertain. The sequence was obtained from a woman in her forties or fifties with glioma. Here the CDR3 DNA reads TGTGCCAGCAGTTTGACCAATCAGCCCCAGCATTTT. Protein sequence: CASSLTNQPQHF.